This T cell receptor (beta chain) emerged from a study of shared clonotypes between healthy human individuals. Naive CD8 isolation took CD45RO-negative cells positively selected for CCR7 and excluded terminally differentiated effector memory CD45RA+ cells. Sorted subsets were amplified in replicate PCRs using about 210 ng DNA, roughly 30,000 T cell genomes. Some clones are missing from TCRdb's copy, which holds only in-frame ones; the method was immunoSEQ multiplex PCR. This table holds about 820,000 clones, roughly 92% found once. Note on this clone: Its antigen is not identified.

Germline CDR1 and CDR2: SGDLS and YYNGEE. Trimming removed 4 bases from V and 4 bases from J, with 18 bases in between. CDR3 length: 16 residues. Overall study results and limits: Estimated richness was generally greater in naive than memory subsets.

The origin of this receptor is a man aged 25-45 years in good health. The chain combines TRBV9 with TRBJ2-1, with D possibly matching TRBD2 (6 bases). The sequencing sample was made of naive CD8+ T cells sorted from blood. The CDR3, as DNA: TGTGCCAGCAGCACCGGGAGCACACCCATATACAATGAGCAGTTCTTC. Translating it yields CASSTGSTPIYNEQFF.